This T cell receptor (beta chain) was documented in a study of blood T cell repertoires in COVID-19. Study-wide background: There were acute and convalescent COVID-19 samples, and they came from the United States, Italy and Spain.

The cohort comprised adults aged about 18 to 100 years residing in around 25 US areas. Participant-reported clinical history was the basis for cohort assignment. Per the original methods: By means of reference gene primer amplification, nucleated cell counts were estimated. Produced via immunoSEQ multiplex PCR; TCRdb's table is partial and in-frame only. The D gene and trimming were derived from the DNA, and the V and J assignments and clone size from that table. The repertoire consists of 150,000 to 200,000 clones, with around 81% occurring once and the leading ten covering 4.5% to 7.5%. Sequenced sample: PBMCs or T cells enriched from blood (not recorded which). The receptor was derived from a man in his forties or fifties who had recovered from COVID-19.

The CDR3: CASSLAGGGGDTQYF. CDR3 nucleotide sequence: TGTGCCAGCAGCTTAGCTGGCGGGGGGGGAGATACGCAGTATTTT. The J gene is TRBJ2-3, the V gene TRBV7-2; 9 bases are shared with TRBD2. The CDR3 is made up of 15 amino acids. Losses at the gene ends were 0 bases for V and 5 bases for J; bases not matched to a gene: 3. Germline V lookup: CDR1 SGHTA, CDR2 FQGNSA. Combining the CDR3 with reference TRBV7-2 and TRBJ2-3 gives the whole variable domain GAGVSQSPSNKVTEKGKDVELRCDPISGHTALYWYRQSLGQGLEFLIYFQGNSAPDKSGLPSDRFSAERTGGSVSTLTIQRTQQEDSAVYLCASSLAGGGGDTQYFGPGTRLTVL.